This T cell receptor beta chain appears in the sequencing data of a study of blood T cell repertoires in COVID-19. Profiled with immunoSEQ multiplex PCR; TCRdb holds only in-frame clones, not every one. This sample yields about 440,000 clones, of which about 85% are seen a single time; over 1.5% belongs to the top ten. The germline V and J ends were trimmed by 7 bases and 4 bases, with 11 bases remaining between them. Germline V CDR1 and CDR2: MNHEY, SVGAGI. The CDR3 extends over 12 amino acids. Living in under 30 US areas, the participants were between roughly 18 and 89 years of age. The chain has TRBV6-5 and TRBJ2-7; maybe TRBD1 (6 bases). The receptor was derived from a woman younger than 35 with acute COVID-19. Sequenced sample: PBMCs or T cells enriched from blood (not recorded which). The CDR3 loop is CASTDSHYEQYF. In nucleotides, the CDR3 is TGTGCCAGCACGGACAGCCATTACGAGCAGTACTTC.